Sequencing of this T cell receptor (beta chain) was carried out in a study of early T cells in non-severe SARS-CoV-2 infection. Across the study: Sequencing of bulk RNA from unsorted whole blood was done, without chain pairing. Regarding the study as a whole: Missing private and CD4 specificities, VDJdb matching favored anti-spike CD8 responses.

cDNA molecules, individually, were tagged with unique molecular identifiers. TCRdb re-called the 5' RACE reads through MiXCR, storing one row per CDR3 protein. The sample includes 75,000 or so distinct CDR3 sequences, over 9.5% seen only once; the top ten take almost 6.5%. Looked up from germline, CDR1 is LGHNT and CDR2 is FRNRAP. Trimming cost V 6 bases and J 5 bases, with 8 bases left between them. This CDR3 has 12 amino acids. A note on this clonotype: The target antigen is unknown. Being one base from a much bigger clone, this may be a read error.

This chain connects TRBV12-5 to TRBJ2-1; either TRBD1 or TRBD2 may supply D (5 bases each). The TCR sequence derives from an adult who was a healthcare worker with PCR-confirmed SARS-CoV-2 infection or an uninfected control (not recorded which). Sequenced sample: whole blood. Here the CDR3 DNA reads TGTGCTAGTGGGGGGACCCACAATGAGCAGTTCTTC. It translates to CASGGTHNEQFF. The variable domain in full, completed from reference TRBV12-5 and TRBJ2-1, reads DARVTQTPRHKVTEMGQEVTMRCQPILGHNTVFWYRQTMMQGLELLAYFRNRAPLDDSGMPKDRFSAEMPDATLATLKIQPSEPRDSAVYFCASGGTHNEQFFGPGTRLTVL.